This T cell receptor beta chain was identified during a study of cytomegalovirus exposure and HLA in healthy donors. With regard to this clone: Antigen unknown.

The study's findings and limits: Earlier results showed most TCR beta V segments being productive about 90% or about 30% of the time.

The PCR employed 60 Vbeta primers together with 13 Jbeta primers. Method: immunoSEQ multiplex PCR; TCRdb's copy keeps in-frame clones and lacks some. The data hold 150,000 to 200,000 clones, with about four fifths observed a single time. CDR1 and CDR2 (germline): KGHSH, LQKENI. Trimming removed 3 bases at V and 4 bases at J, with 12 bases between. This CDR3 spans 14 amino acids. The genes are TRBV18 and TRBJ1-2; tentative D call: TRBD1 (5 bases). Sequenced: PBMCs. The TCR sequence derives from a woman between 50 and 59 years old in good health and CMV-seronegative. For the CDR3, the DNA is TGTGCCAGCTCACCCGTGGAGGGGACCTATGGCTACACCTTC. Its protein is CASSPVEGTYGYTF.